These 18 T cell receptor beta chains were all obtained from the same sample, sequenced in a study of T cell changes during pregnancy in multiple sclerosis. Repertoires were generated with immunoSEQ multiplex PCR, while TCRdb's copy carries only in-frame clones and drops some. This table has about 96,000 clones, 80% to 95% appearing once. Material: peripheral blood, obtained in the first trimester of pregnancy. The receptors were sampled from a female donor with multiple sclerosis, enrolled in a pregnancy study.

V and J are TRBV5-4 and TRBJ1-1; D gene ambiguous. V lost 0 bases to trimming and J lost 0 bases, with 9 bases between them. CDR3 size: 15 residues. Germline assignment: CDR1 SGHNT and CDR2 YYREEE (reference sequence). CDR3 nucleotides: TGTGCCAGCAGCTTGGTCGGGGTCCTGAACACTGAAGCTTTCTTT. Protein product: CASSLVGVLNTEAFF.

This chain connects TRBV21-1 to TRBJ1-5. TRBV21-1 is a pseudogene locus. This CDR3 has 17 amino acids. This CDR3 is CASSKALREYSNQPQHF. CDR3 coding DNA: TGTGCCAGCAGCAAAGCGCTACGAGAATATAGCAATCAGCCCCAGCATTTT.

The chain employs TRBV21-1 and TRBJ2-4; the tabulated D call, TRBD1, remains unverified against the DNA. TRBV21-1 corresponds to a pseudogene. There are 13 residues in the CDR3. CDR3 nucleotides: TGTGCCAGCAGCCCCCAAGCCAAAAACATTCAGTACTTC. Amino acid sequence: CASSPQAKNIQYF.

This chain joins TRBV28 and TRBJ2-7; no clear D. The germline CDR1 and CDR2 sequences are MDHEN and SYDVKM. The CDR3 length is 12 residues. Trimming removed 7 bases from V and 3 bases from J, with 10 bases in between. CDR3 region: CASTGLLYEQYF. The CDR3 DNA reads as TGTGCCAGCACAGGCTTACTCTACGAGCAGTACTTC.

This clone was observed a few times. The chain links TRBV28 to TRBJ2-7; 7 bases map to TRBD2. The CDR3 sequence is 14 residues long. The germline V gene encodes CDR1 MDHEN and CDR2 SYDVKM. V dropped 7 bases and J dropped 1; count of bases not matched to a gene: 7. The CDR3 DNA reads as TGTGCCAGCAAGGCGGGAGATGGGTCCTACGAGCAGTACTTC. Translating it yields CASKAGDGSYEQYF.

The gene calls are TRBV7-9 and TRBJ2-7; 8 positions match TRBD2. The V segment lost 5 bases and the J segment 7 bases; nucleotides outside the gene matches: 13. CDR3 length: 15 residues. Germline CDR1 reads SEHNR; CDR2 reads FQNEAQ (reference sequence). The CDR3 coding sequence is TGTGCCAGCAGCCATTCGTTAGGCGGGAGGAAAGAGCAGTACTTC. This sequence encodes CASSHSLGGRKEQYF.

The genes are TRBV5-1 and TRBJ2-7, with TRBD2 matching 7 bases. The germline CDR1 and CDR2 sequences are SGHRS and YFSETQ. The CDR3 contains 13 residues. With V trimmed by 4 bases and J by 6 bases, 7 bases remained unmatched. The CDR3 DNA is TGCGCCAGCAGCGAACTAGCGTCTTTCGAGCAGTACTTC. This encodes CASSELASFEQYF.

This chain joins TRBV19 and TRBJ2-1; TRBD2 agrees at 9 bases. The germline V gene has CDR1 LNHDA and CDR2 SQIVND (reference sequence). V shed 1 base, J shed 3 bases, and the junction held 4 bases outside the gene matches. The CDR3 loop spans 16 amino acids. CDR3 sequence reads: CASSIVTSGYYNEQFF. CDR3 coding DNA: TGTGCCAGTAGTATAGTCACTAGCGGGTACTACAATGAGCAGTTCTTC.

V usage is TRBV5-1 and J usage is TRBJ2-5, with D perhaps matching TRBD2 (5 bases). Germline values: CDR1 SGHRS, CDR2 YFSETQ. V was cut by 5 bases and J by 2 bases, with 16 bases left in between. The CDR3 runs 15 residues. CDR3 residues: CASRLGSRGQETQYF. The CDR3 nucleotides are TGCGCCAGCAGGCTCGGGTCCCGCGGGCAAGAGACCCAGTACTTC.

The chain employs TRBV6-5 and TRBJ1-1; D call uncertain. CDR1 is MNHEY and CDR2 is SVGAGI in the germline V gene. V lost 9 bases and J 2 bases, leaving 13 bases between the germline ends. CDR3 length: 13 residues. The CDR3 sequence is CASSPGVNTEAFF. Here the CDR3 DNA reads TGTGCCAGTAGCCCGGGAGTTAACACTGAAGCTTTCTTT.

This clone was recorded once. The chain joins TRBV12-5 to TRBJ2-1, with TRBD1 identical over 7 bases. The CDR3 extends over 13 amino acids. The germline gives CDR1 LGHNT, CDR2 FRNRAP. The ends lost 1 base at V and 6 bases at J; junction bases unmatched: 0. The CDR3 nucleotides are TGTGCTAGTGGTTTGGGGACAGGCAATGAGCAGTTCTTC. This translates into CASGLGTGNEQFF.

The chain uses TRBV27 and TRBJ2-7, with 9 nucleotides matching TRBD2. Trimming cost V 5 bases and J 7 bases; bases outside gene matches: 18. Germline CDR1 MNHEY, CDR2 SMNVEV (reference sequence). There are 17 residues in the CDR3. The CDR3 coding sequence is TGTGCCAGCAGTCCGGGACTAGCCTTTCGATTACCGGGGGAGCAGTACTTC. Translated: CASSPGLAFRLPGEQYF.

The chain couples TRBV2 to TRBJ1-5; D perhaps matches TRBD1 (5 bases). V was pared by 5 bases and J by 6 bases, with 8 bases between. The V gene's germline CDR1 is SNHLY and CDR2 FYNNEI. This CDR3 is built from 12 residues. The CDR3 is CASSRGGQPQHF. The CDR3 nucleotides read TGTGCCAGCAGTAGGGGCGGTCAGCCCCAGCATTTT.

V is TRBV4-2 and J is TRBJ2-7; 8 positions match TRBD1. J lost 2 bases, V lost 0 bases, and 0 bases had no gene match. Per the germline V gene, CDR1 is LGHNA and CDR2 is YNFKEQ. The CDR3 consists of 14 residues. The CDR3: CASSQETGAYEQYF. CDR3 nucleotides: TGTGCCAGCAGCCAAGAGACAGGGGCCTACGAGCAGTACTTC.

The chain combines TRBV29-1 with TRBJ2-1; 14 positions match TRBD2. In germline, CDR1 is SQVTM, CDR2 ANQGSEA. The CDR3 totals 14 residues. V trimming: 6 bases; J trimming: 7 bases; junction bases outside the gene matches: 5. CDR3 sequence: CSVGTSGSSNEQFF. The DNA for the CDR3 is TGCAGCGTGGGGACTAGCGGGAGTTCTAATGAGCAGTTCTTC.

The chain carries TRBV4-1 and TRBJ2-7; D is possibly TRBD2 (6 bases). Trimming pared 7 bases from V and 2 bases from J, leaving 21 bases between. In germline, CDR1 is MGHRA, CDR2 YSYEKL. This CDR3 spans 16 amino acids. The CDR3 coding sequence is TGCGCCAGCACCCCCACTCGGAGCGGGCGGGCCTACGAGCAGTACTTC. Amino acids: CASTPTRSGRAYEQYF.

In this sample, this clone turned up once. This sequence joins TRBV30 and TRBJ1-5, with 7 bases that match TRBD1. The CDR3 spans 13 residues. V shed 2 bases, J shed 4 bases, and the junction held 2 bases outside the gene matches. CDR1 and CDR2 from the germline V gene are GTSNPN and SVGIG (reference sequence). CDR3 sequence (DNA): TGTGCCTGGAGTAGCAGGGGGAATCAGCCCCAGCATTTT. Residues: CAWSSRGNQPQHF.

The genes are TRBV30 and TRBJ2-5; 8 nucleotides agree with TRBD1. V shed 5 bases and J 2 bases; nucleotides not matched to a gene: 4. The length of the CDR3 is 13 residues. Germline V gives CDR1 GTSNPN, CDR2 SVGIG (reference sequence). As DNA, the CDR3 is TGTGCCTGGGGGACAGGCCCTCAAGAGACCCAGTACTTC. The encoded protein is CAWGTGPQETQYF.